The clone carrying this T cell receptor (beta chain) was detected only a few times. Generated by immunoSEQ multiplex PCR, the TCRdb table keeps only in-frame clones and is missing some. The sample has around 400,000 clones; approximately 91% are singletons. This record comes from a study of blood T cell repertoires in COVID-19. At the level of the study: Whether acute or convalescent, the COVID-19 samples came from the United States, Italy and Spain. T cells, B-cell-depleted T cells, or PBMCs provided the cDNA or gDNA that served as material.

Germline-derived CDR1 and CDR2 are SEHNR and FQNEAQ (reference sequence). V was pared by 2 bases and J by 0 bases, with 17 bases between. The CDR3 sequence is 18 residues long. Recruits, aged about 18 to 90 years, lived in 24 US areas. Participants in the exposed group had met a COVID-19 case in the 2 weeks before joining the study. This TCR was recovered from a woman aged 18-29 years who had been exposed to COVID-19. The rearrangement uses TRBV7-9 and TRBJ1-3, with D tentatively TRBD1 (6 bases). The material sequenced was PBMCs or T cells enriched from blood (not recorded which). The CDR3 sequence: CASSLLPRDTDSGNTIYF. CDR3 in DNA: TGTGCCAGCAGCTTATTACCCAGGGACACAGACTCTGGAAACACCATATATTTT.